The clone carrying this T cell receptor beta chain has only a few counts. The treatment here: about 20 received Ad26.COV2.S at low or high dose, single or two shots; five or six received placebo; per-sample allocation not given. The study sampled participants on day 63 after the first vaccine or placebo injection. These data come from a study of Ad26.COV2.S vaccination and SARS-CoV-2 variants. The germline V gene has CDR1 SGHAT and CDR2 FQNNGV. The CDR3 extends over 16 amino acids. Germline trimming cut 2 bases from V and 5 bases from J; bases unmatched to any gene: 4. Sequencing used immunoSEQ multiplex PCR; TCRdb keeps in-frame clones, though not all of them. Of around 500,000 clones in the sample, 80% to 90% were seen once.

The sample consisted of peripheral blood, taken in a trial of Ad26.COV2.S vaccine versus placebo. The source is a person between 18 and 65 years old who received the Ad26.COV2.S COVID-19 vaccine or a placebo. V usage is TRBV11-2 and J usage is TRBJ1-6, with TRBD1 matching 9 bases. The CDR3 DNA follows: TGTGCCAGCAGCTTAAGGGGACAGGGCGATAATTCACCCCTCCACTTT. It translates to CASSLRGQGDNSPLHF.